This T cell receptor beta chain was captured in a study of blood T cell repertoires in COVID-19. As for the study in general: Sample material is recorded as cDNA or gDNA derived from T cells, B-cell-depleted T cells, or PBMCs.

Study processing details: Quantification of nucleated cells was approximated via reference gene primer amplification. The method was immunoSEQ multiplex PCR; TCRdb's version includes in-frame clones alone and lacks a portion of them. V, J and clone size are those of that table, while D and trimming were read from the DNA. The data show about 480,000 clones, 89% seen once. Seattle's cohort entered during active infection and was followed longitudinally. The sequence came from a man in his late teens or twenties with COVID-19, enrolled during active disease. The sequenced sample was peripheral blood.

The chain's CDR3 is CASSPETGVYQPQHF. The DNA of the CDR3 is TGCGCCAGCAGCCCGGAAACAGGGGTTTATCAGCCCCAGCATTTT. V and J are TRBV5-1 and TRBJ1-5; 7 nucleotides match TRBD1. The CDR3 contains 15 residues. The germline V gene encodes CDR1 SGHRS and CDR2 YFSETQ. With 4 bases clipped from V and 5 bases from J, the junction kept 9 bases outside the gene matches.